Here is one TCR beta chain with its context. The germline V gene encodes CDR1 SNHLY and CDR2 FYNNEI. J lost 2 bases, V lost 5 bases, and 5 bases had no gene match. The CDR3 runs 15 residues. TCRdb's table, derived via immunoSEQ multiplex PCR, lists solely in-frame clones and lacks some. The table shows fewer than 60,000 clones, with approximately 89% occurring only once. This specimen belongs to a study of T cell changes during pregnancy in multiple sclerosis. Here the sequenced sample was peripheral blood, taken after pregnancy. This chain joins TRBV2 and TRBJ2-2; TRBD2 matches at 7 bases. The clonotype originates from a female donor in good health, enrolled as a control in a pregnancy study. CDR3 sequence reads: CASSRWGGNTGELFF. The CDR3 DNA sequence: TGTGCCAGCAGTCGATGGGGGGGAAACACCGGGGAGCTGTTTTTT.